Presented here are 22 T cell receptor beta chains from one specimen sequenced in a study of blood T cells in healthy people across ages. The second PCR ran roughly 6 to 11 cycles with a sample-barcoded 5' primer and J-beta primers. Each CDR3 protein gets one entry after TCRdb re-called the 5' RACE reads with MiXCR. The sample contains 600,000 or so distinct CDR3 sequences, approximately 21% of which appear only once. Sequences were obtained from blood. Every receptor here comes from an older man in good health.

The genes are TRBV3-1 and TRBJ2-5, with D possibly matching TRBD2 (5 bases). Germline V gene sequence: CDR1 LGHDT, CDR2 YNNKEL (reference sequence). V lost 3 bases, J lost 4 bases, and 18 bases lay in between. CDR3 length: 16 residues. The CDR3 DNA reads TGTGCCAGCAGCCATCTAAGCCCCGCGGGTTCAGAGACCCAGTACTTC. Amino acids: CASSHLSPAGSETQYF.

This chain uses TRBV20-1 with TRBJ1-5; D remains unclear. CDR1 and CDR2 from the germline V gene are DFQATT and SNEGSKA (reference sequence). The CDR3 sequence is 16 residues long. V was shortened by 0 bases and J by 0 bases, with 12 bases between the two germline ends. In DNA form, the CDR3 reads TGCAGTGCTAGAGATAGGGCGGGGTATAGCAATCAGCCCCAGCATTTT. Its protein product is CSARDRAGYSNQPQHF.

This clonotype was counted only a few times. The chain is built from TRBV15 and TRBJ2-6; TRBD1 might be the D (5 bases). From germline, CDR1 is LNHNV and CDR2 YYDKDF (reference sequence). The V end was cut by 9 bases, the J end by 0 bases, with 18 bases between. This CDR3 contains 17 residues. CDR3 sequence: CATRPGRANSGANVLTF. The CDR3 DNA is TGTGCCACTAGACCGGGCAGGGCTAACTCTGGGGCCAACGTCCTGACTTTC.

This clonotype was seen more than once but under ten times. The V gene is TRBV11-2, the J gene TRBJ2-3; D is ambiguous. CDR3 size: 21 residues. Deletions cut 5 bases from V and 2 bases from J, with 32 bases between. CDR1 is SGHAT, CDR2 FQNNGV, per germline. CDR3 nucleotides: TGTGCCAGCAGCCCCCGGACCGCTATATCTTCAAGCTTTGTCACCACAGATACGCAGTATTTT. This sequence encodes CASSPRTAISSSFVTTDTQYF.

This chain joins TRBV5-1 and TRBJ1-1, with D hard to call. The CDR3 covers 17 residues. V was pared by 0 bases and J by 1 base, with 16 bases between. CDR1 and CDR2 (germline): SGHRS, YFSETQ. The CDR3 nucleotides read TGCGCCAGCAGCTTGGGTCAGAGGAGTGCGCCGAACACTGAAGCTTTCTTT. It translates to CASSLGQRSAPNTEAFF.

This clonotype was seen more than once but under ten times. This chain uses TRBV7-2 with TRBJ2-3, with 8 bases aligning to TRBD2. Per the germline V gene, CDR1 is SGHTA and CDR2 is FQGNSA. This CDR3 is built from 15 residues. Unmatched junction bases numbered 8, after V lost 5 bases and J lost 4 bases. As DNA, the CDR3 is TGTGCCAGCAGCGAAAGCGGGAGTCCGGCAGATACGCAGTATTTT. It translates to CASSESGSPADTQYF.

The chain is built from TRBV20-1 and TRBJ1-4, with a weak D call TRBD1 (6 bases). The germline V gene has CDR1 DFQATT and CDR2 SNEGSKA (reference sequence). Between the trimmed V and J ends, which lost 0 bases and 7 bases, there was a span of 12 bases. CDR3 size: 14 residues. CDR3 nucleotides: TGCAGTGCTAGAGATTTTGAGGGGGGTGAAAAACTGTTTTTT. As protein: CSARDFEGGEKLFF.

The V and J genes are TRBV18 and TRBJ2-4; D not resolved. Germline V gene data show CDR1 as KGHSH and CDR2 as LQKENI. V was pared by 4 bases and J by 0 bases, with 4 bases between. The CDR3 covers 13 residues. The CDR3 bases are TGTGCCAGCTCACAAGTAGCCAAAAACATTCAGTACTTC. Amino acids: CASSQVAKNIQYF.

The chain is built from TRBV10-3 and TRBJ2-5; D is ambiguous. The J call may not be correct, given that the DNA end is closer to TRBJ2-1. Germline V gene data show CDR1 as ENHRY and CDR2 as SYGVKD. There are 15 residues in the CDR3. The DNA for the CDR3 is TGTGCCATCAGTGAGGGGCAGGCTGCTTACAATGAGCAGTTCTTC. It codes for CAISEGQAAYNEQFF.

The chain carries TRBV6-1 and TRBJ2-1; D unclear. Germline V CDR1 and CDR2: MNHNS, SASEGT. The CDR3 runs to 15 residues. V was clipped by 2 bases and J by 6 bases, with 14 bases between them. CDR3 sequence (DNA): TGTGCCAGCAGTGAACTAGGGCCCCCGGGCAATGAGCAGTTCTTC. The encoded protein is CASSELGPPGNEQFF.

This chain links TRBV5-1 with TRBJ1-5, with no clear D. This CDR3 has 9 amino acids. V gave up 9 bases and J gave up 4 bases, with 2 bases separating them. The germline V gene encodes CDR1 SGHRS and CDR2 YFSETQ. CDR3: CAINQPQHF. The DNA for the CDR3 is TGCGCCATTAATCAGCCCCAGCATTTT.

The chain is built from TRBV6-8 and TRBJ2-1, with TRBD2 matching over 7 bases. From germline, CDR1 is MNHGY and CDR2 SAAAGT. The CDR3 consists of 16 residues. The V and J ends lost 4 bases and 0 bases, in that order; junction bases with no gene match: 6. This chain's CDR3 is CASSLERDGSYNEQFF. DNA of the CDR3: TGTGCCAGCAGTTTGGAGCGGGACGGCTCCTACAATGAGCAGTTCTTC.

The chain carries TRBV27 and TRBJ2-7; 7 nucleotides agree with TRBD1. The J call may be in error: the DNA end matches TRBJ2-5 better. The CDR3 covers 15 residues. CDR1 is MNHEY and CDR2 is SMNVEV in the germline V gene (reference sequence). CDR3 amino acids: CASSTEQGRGETQYF. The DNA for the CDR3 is TGTGCCAGCAGTACGGAACAGGGGAGAGGGGAGACCCAGTACTTC.

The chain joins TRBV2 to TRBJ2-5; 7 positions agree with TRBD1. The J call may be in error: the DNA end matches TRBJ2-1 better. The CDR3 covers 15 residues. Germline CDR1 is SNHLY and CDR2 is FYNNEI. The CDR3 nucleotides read TGTGCCAGCAATTACCGGGACAGAGTTTACAATGAGCAGTTCTTC. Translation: CASNYRDRVYNEQFF.

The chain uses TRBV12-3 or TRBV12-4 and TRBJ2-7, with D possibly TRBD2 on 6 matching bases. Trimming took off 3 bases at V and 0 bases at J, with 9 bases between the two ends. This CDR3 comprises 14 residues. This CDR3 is CASSFASVSYEQYF. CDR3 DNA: TGTGCCAGCAGTTTTGCTAGCGTCTCCTACGAGCAGTACTTC.

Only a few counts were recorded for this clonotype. The CDR3 coding sequence is TGTGCCAGCAATCGGGGGGGTCCCTCCTACAATGAGCAGTTCTTC. Its protein product is CASNRGGPSYNEQFF. This rearrangement joins TRBV12-3 or TRBV12-4 to TRBJ2-1; TRBD2 matches 8 bases. The CDR3 is 15 amino acids. V shed 7 bases, J shed 0 bases, and the junction held 5 bases outside the gene matches.

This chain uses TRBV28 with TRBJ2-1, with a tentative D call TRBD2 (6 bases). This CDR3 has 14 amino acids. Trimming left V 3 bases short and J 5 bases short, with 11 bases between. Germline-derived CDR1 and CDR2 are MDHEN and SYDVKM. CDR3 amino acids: CASSFSGTDNEQFF. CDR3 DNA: TGTGCCAGCAGTTTTAGCGGTACCGACAATGAGCAGTTCTTC. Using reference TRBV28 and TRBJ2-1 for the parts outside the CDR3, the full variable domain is DVKVTQSSRYLVKRTGEKVFLECVQDMDHENMFWYRQDPGLGLRLIYFSYDVKMKEKGDIPEGYSVSREKKERFSLILESASTNQTSMYLCASSFSGTDNEQFFGPGTRLTVL.

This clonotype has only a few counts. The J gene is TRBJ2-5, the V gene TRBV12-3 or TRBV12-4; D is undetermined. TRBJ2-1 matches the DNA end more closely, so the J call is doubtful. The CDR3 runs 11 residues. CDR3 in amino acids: CASRSAGEQFF. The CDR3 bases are TGTGCCAGCAGAAGCGCAGGAGAGCAGTTCTTC.

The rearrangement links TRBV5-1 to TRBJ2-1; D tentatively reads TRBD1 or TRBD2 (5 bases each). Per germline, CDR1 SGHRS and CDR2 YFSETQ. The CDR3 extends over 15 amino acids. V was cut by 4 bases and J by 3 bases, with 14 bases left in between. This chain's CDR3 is CASSIGTPIYNEQFF. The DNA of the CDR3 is TGCGCCAGCAGCATCGGGACGCCGATCTACAATGAGCAGTTCTTC. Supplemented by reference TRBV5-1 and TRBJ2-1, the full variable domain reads KAGVTQTPRYLIKTRGQQVTLSCSPISGHRSVSWYQQTPGQGLQFLFEYFSETQRNKGNFPGRFSGRQFSNSRSEMNVSTLELGDSALYLCASSIGTPIYNEQFFGPGTRLTVL.

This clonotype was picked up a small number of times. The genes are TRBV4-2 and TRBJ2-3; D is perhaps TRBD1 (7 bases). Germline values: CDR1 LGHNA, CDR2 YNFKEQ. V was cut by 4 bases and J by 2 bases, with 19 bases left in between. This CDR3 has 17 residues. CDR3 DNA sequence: TGTGCCAGCAGCCGGCAAGGAGGAGGGGGCTCCACAGATACGCAGTATTTT. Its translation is CASSRQGGGGSTDTQYF.

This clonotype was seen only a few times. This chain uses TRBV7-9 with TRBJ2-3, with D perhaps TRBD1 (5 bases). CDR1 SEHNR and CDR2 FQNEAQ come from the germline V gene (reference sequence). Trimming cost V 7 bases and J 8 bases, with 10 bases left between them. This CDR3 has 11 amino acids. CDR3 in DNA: TGTGCCAGCACCGACCAGGGTACGCAGTATTTT. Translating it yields CASTDQGTQYF.

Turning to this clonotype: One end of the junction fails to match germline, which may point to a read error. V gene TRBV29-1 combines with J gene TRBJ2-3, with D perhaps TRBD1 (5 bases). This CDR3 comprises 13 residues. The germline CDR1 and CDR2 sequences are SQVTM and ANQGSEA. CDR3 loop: CGVDSGSTDTQYF. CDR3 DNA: TGCGGCGTTGACAGTGGGAGCACAGATACGCAGTATTTT.